Listed here are 21 T cell receptor beta chains from one sample, sequenced in a study of cytomegalovirus exposure and HLA in healthy donors. The primer mix had 60 Vbeta and 13 Jbeta primers. Profiled with immunoSEQ multiplex PCR; TCRdb holds only in-frame clones, not every one. The sample has 220,000 or so clones, around 75% seen once; the top ten hold 1.8%. Sequencing was done on a sample of PBMCs. These receptor sequences come from a woman younger than 45 in good health and CMV-seronegative.

The V call is TRBV2, the J call TRBJ2-7; the D gene is possibly TRBD1 (5 bases). V lost 4 bases and J 1 base, leaving 14 bases between the germline ends. Germline V gives CDR1 SNHLY, CDR2 FYNNEI. This CDR3 region has 15 residues. The CDR3 DNA is TGTGCCAGCAGTGGGGGCTCCGAAAGTTCCTACGAGCAGTACTTC. This gives the protein CASSGGSESSYEQYF.

The chain has TRBV4-2 and TRBJ2-1; 10 bases agree with TRBD2. V shed 6 bases, J shed 10 bases, and the junction held 12 bases outside the gene matches. The CDR3 extends over 15 amino acids. The V gene's germline CDR1 is LGHNA and CDR2 YNFKEQ. The CDR3 bases are TGTGCCAGCAGTCCCCCCAGCGGGGGGGCGGTGGAGCAGTTCTTC. Encoded protein: CASSPPSGGAVEQFF.

Note on this clone: One junction end disagrees with the germline gene, perhaps due to a read error. The chain has TRBV27 and TRBJ2-5, with 10 positions matching TRBD2. The germline CDR1 and CDR2 sequences are MNHEY and SMNVEV (reference sequence). The CDR3 totals 17 residues. In DNA form, the CDR3 reads TGTGTCAGCAGTTTATTTCCTAGCGGGGGCCTACTAGAGACCCAGTACTTC. It encodes CVSSLFPSGGLLETQYF.

The chain has TRBV19 and TRBJ2-2, with 8 bases aligning to TRBD2. This CDR3 is built from 17 residues. After removal of 7 bases from V and 4 bases from J, the junction contained 14 bases not matched to a gene. Germline CDR1 and CDR2: LNHDA and SQIVND (reference sequence). CDR3 in amino acids: CASTPLREVGGTGELFF. The CDR3 bases are TGTGCCAGTACCCCATTGCGGGAGGTGGGTGGCACCGGGGAGCTGTTTTTT.

This clone turned up a few times. A much more abundant neighbour one base away suggests this may be a read error. The chain is built from TRBV7-6 and TRBJ2-3; possibly TRBD2 for D (5 bases). Germline lookup yields CDR1 SGHVS and CDR2 FNYEAQ. Trimming took off 2 bases at V and 5 bases at J, with 17 bases between the two ends. The CDR3 runs to 16 residues. The CDR3 is CASSLSPGSWGDTQYF. The CDR3, as DNA: TGTGCCAGCAGCTTATCGCCGGGGTCGTGGGGAGATACGCAGTATTTT.

J is TRBJ1-2 and V is TRBV5-6; a weak D match, TRBD1 (6 bases). V lost 0 bases, J lost 12 bases, and 12 bases lay in between. Germline CDR1 reads SGHDT; CDR2 reads YYEEEE. The CDR3 runs to 12 residues. CDR3 amino acids: CASSLGTASHTF. The CDR3, as DNA: TGTGCCAGCAGCTTGGGGACAGCCTCCCACACCTTC.

The V gene is TRBV5-6, the J gene TRBJ2-7; TRBD1 aligns across 10 bases. Per the germline V gene, CDR1 is SGHDT and CDR2 is YYEEEE. Losses at the gene ends were 6 bases for V and 5 bases for J; bases not matched to a gene: 11. There are 15 residues in the CDR3. The CDR3 here is CASTLLDRGPHEQYF. The CDR3, as DNA: TGTGCCAGCACCCTCCTAGACAGGGGGCCTCACGAGCAGTACTTC.

This sequence joins TRBV29-1 and TRBJ2-7; tentatively, D is TRBD1 (6 bases). V lost 6 bases and J lost 1, with 7 bases in between. Germline CDR1 and CDR2: SQVTM and ANQGSEA. CDR3 size: 11 residues. In DNA form, the CDR3 reads TGCAGCGTGACAGGTTCCTACGAGCAGTACTTC. Its protein is CSVTGSYEQYF.

The chain employs TRBV11-2 and TRBJ1-4; maybe TRBD1 (5 bases). The CDR3 extends over 16 amino acids. V was shortened by 2 bases and J by 4 bases, with 14 bases between the two germline ends. Germline loops: CDR1 SGHAT, CDR2 FQNNGV. The CDR3 coding sequence is TGTGCCAGCAGCTTATCCGGGGGGAAGAATAATGAAAAACTGTTTTTT. It specifies CASSLSGGKNNEKLFF. The variable domain in full, completed from reference TRBV11-2 and TRBJ1-4, reads EAGVAQSPRYKIIEKRQSVAFWCNPISGHATLYWYQQILGQGPKLLIQFQNNGVVDDSQLPKDRFSAERLKGVDSTLKIQPAKLEDSAVYLCASSLSGGKNNEKLFFGSGTQLSVL.

The chain uses TRBV19 and TRBJ1-1; unclear D gene. This CDR3 contains 15 residues. Deletions cut 1 base from V and 0 bases from J, with 9 bases between. Germline CDR1 is LNHDA and CDR2 is SQIVND (reference sequence). CDR3: CASSIVDYMNTEAFF. CDR3 coding DNA: TGTGCCAGTAGTATAGTCGACTATATGAACACTGAAGCTTTCTTT.

This clone was counted a single time. The chain joins TRBV18 to TRBJ1-1; D might be TRBD1 (5 bases). Between the trimmed V and J ends, which lost 3 bases and 2 bases, there was a span of 10 bases. The length of the CDR3 is 14 residues. Germline CDR1 reads KGHSH; CDR2 reads LQKENI. The CDR3 spells CASSPDSYNTEAFF. The CDR3 coding sequence is TGTGCCAGCTCACCCGACAGCTACAACACTGAAGCTTTCTTT.

A single count supports this clone. The chain carries TRBV6-1 and TRBJ1-2; TRBD1 agrees at 7 bases. The CDR3 runs 15 residues. CDR1 and CDR2 (germline): MNHNS, SASEGT. V shed 3 bases, J shed 4 bases, and the junction held 8 bases outside the gene matches. CDR3 nucleotide sequence: TGTGCCAGCAGTGATACGCAGGGGGAGGCCTATGGCTACACCTTC. Protein: CASSDTQGEAYGYTF.

This clone showed up just a few times. No conserved phenylalanine or tryptophan is present at the end of the CDR3, so a read error is the likely explanation. V is TRBV27 and J is TRBJ1-1; 8 positions agree with TRBD1. This CDR3 comprises 13 residues. Per the germline V gene, CDR1 is MNHEY and CDR2 is SMNVEV (reference sequence). The V and J ends lost 3 bases and 6 bases, in that order; junction bases with no gene match: 3. CDR3 coding DNA: TGTGCCAGCAGTTTCGACAGGGGTGCTGAAGCTTTCTTG. It codes for CASSFDRGAEAFL.

The chain employs TRBV5-5 and TRBJ1-2, with 8 bases matching TRBD1. CDR1 is SGHKS, CDR2 YYEKEE, per germline (reference sequence). V lost 4 bases, J lost 9 bases, and 5 bases stayed unmatched. The CDR3 extends over 12 amino acids. The CDR3 DNA is TGTGCCAGCAGCCGGGACAGGATAAGCTACACCTTC. This encodes CASSRDRISYTF.

This chain links TRBV2 with TRBJ2-7; possible D gene TRBD2, 6 bases. The CDR3 consists of 14 residues. Germline V lookup: CDR1 SNHLY, CDR2 FYNNEI. V was trimmed by 2 bases and J by 2 bases, leaving 10 bases between them. Written as DNA, the CDR3 is TGTGCCAGCAGTGAACTCCGGGGGACCTACGAGCAGTACTTC. Amino acid sequence: CASSELRGTYEQYF.

V and J are TRBV7-6 and TRBJ2-2; perhaps TRBD2 as D (5 bases). Germline CDR1 and CDR2: SGHVS and FNYEAQ. The CDR3 runs 16 residues. The V and J ends lost 1 base and 1 base respectively, with 10 bases between them. The CDR3 spells CASSLGAGMNTGELFF. CDR3 bases: TGTGCCAGCAGCTTAGGGGCGGGTATGAACACCGGGGAGCTGTTTTTT.

This clone was recorded a few times. This rearrangement joins TRBV30 to TRBJ2-7; TRBD2 aligns across 8 bases. V gave up 3 bases and J gave up 4 bases; unmatched junction bases: 11. This CDR3 spans 15 amino acids. Germline V gives CDR1 GTSNPN, CDR2 SVGIG (reference sequence). The chain's CDR3 is CAWSPGLAGFYEQYF. CDR3 coding DNA: TGTGCCTGGAGCCCTGGGCTAGCGGGCTTTTACGAGCAGTACTTC.

The J gene is TRBJ2-7, the V gene TRBV5-1, with D possibly TRBD2 on 7 matching bases. The CDR3 length is 13 residues. Trimming removed 4 bases from V and 6 bases from J, with 14 bases in between. Germline assignment: CDR1 SGHRS and CDR2 YFSETQ. The CDR3 DNA follows: TGCGCCAGCAGCCAAGGGGGAGGGGTCGAGCAGTACTTC. It is translated as CASSQGGGVEQYF.

The CDR3, as DNA: TGTGCCAGCAGTGAAGGTAGACAGTATGGCTACACCTTC. It specifies CASSEGRQYGYTF. The V and J genes are TRBV25-1 and TRBJ1-2, with D possibly being TRBD1 (5 bases). This CDR3 comprises 13 residues. Germline lookup yields CDR1 MGHDK and CDR2 SYGVNS. Trimming pared 2 bases from V and 5 bases from J, leaving 9 bases between.

The chain is built from TRBV5-1 and TRBJ2-7, with 8 positions matching TRBD1. The V gene's germline CDR1 is SGHRS and CDR2 YFSETQ. The J segment lost 6 bases and the V segment lost 4 bases, leaving 6 bases of the junction unmatched. The length of the CDR3 is 13 residues. Here the CDR3 reads CASSLDRAREQYF. Written as DNA, the CDR3 is TGCGCCAGCAGCCTGGACAGGGCCCGCGAGCAGTACTTC.

This clone was detected a few times. The chain uses TRBV13 and TRBJ1-1; possible D gene TRBD1, 5 bases. CDR3 length: 13 residues. Trimming removed 2 bases at V and 1 base at J, with 5 bases between. The germline V gene has CDR1 PRHDT and CDR2 FYEKMQ (reference sequence). The CDR3: CASSLTGNTEAFF. The CDR3 coding sequence is TGTGCCAGCAGCTTAACAGGGAACACTGAAGCTTTCTTT.